The present entry profiles one T cell receptor (beta chain) with its context. Its antigen is currently unknown. The assay was immunoSEQ multiplex PCR, and TCRdb's table has in-frame clones only and misses some. This sample has some 190,000 clones; 90% to 95% occur once, and the top ten carry around 1.8%. The CDR3 loop spans 10 amino acids. CDR1 is MNHEY and CDR2 is SVGAGI in the germline V gene. The V and J ends lost 6 bases and 12 bases, in that order; junction bases with no gene match: 2. This entry comes from a study of T cell responses to AZD1222 COVID-19 vaccine. Study outcomes and limitations: Donors skewed white British and female; clonal diversity was possibly underestimated. At baseline, just a handful of AZD1222 recipients tested seropositive. Rises in breadth and depth of Spike-specific TCRs came after two AZD1222 doses. All repertoire sampling was performed exclusively after the peak T cell response.

This sequence joins TRBV6-5 and TRBJ1-5; 7 nucleotides align to TRBD1. Sample: peripheral blood, taken 28 days after the second dose of the MenACWY control vaccine. The sequence derives from an adult who received the MenACWY meningococcal vaccine as a control. The CDR3 is CASSRDSQHF. Written as DNA, the CDR3 is TGTGCCAGCAGCCGGGACAGCCAGCATTTT.